Shown below are 12 T cell receptor beta chains from a single sample sequenced in a study of CD8 T cells in Susac syndrome (dated by TCRdb to the late 2010s). Library method: the immunoSEQ multiplex PCR assay. RNA was extracted using the RNeasy kit, and 0.5 to 1 microgram was reverse transcribed with random hexamers. TCRdb reanalyzed the raw reads on its own, using fastp at Q25 for trimming and MiXCR for clone calling, and kept in-frame beta chains. Duplicate CDR3 protein sequences are folded into a single record with the most common DNA and genes. For this sample there are some 300,000 distinct CDR3 sequences; about nine tenths appear just once. Approximately 0.18% of the sample belongs to the ten largest clones. The sequenced sample was CD8+ T cells from PBMCs. All receptors come from a human donor with multiple sclerosis.

The rearrangement joins TRBV20-1 to TRBJ2-1, with D tentatively TRBD1 (5 bases). Germline lookup yields CDR1 DFQATT and CDR2 SNEGSKA (reference sequence). The V end was cut by 5 bases, the J end by 4 bases, with 9 bases between. The CDR3 is 12 residues long. The CDR3 spells CSAGAHYNEQFF. The CDR3, as DNA: TGCAGTGCTGGGGCGCATTACAATGAGCAGTTCTTC.

The chain couples TRBV6-2 or TRBV6-3 to TRBJ2-5; no definite D call. CDR3 length equals 12 residues. Looked up from germline, CDR1 is MNHEY and CDR2 is SVGEGT. V gave up 3 bases and J gave up 4 bases, with 6 bases separating them. The CDR3 loop reads CASSYGAETQYF. CDR3 in DNA: TGTGCCAGCAGTTATGGTGCAGAGACCCAGTACTTC.

This sequence joins TRBV27 and TRBJ1-2, with D possibly matching TRBD1 (5 bases). The germline V gene has CDR1 MNHEY and CDR2 SMNVEV (reference sequence). The V gene lost 7 bases and the J gene lost 2 bases, with 20 bases spanning the gap. The CDR3 runs to 16 residues. The chain's CDR3 is CASKPGGGARNYGYTF. The CDR3 coding sequence is TGTGCCAGCAAGCCCGGGGGTGGAGCAAGAAACTATGGCTACACCTTC.

The V and J genes are TRBV27 and TRBJ1-5, with D tentatively TRBD1 (6 bases). Germline lookup yields CDR1 MNHEY and CDR2 SMNVEV (reference sequence). The CDR3 loop spans 14 amino acids. The V end was cut by 0 bases, the J end by 6 bases, with 9 bases between. The CDR3 region has the DNA TGTGCCAGCAGTTTATCGGTAGGGGGTCAGCCCCAGCATTTT. Its translation: CASSLSVGGQPQHF.

This clonotype was counted once. The rearrangement links TRBV20-1 to TRBJ2-2, with D possibly being TRBD2 (6 bases). The germline gives CDR1 DFQATT, CDR2 SNEGSKA (reference sequence). The CDR3 extends over 15 amino acids. V dropped 0 bases and J dropped 3 bases, with 11 bases sitting between them. The DNA for the CDR3 is TGCAGTGCTAGAGATGGGGGGATCGACACCGGGGAGCTGTTTTTT. Translating it yields CSARDGGIDTGELFF.

J is TRBJ1-5 and V is TRBV23-1; 10 positions match TRBD1. TRBV23-1 is an ORF; its function is uncertain. The CDR3 is made up of 18 amino acids. V lost 0 bases and J lost 4; bases outside the gene matches: 9. CDR3 amino acids: CASSQSGDRGRRNQPQHF. CDR3 nucleotides: TGCGCCAGCAGTCAATCCGGGGACAGGGGTAGGAGAAATCAGCCCCAGCATTTT.

This chain links TRBV2 with TRBJ2-3; D is unclear. The germline V gene has CDR1 SNHLY and CDR2 FYNNEI. This CDR3 contains 15 residues. The V end lost 7 bases, the J end lost 2 bases, and 16 bases lay between the germline ends. The CDR3 sequence: CASTLTGSYTDTQYF. The CDR3 bases are TGTGCCAGCACCCTTACCGGGTCGTACACAGATACGCAGTATTTT.

The gene calls are TRBV11-3 and TRBJ2-1; D remains ambiguous. CDR1 is SGHNT, CDR2 YENEEA, per germline. V dropped 1 base and J dropped 1 base, with 11 bases sitting between them. This CDR3 spans 16 amino acids. CDR3 nucleotide sequence: TGTGCCAGCAGCTTAGGTATAGGTCCTTCCTACAATGAGCAGTTCTTC. It is translated as CASSLGIGPSYNEQFF.

The chain recombines TRBV9 with TRBJ2-7, with a possible D match to TRBD2 (5 bases). Trimming took 0 bases from V and 5 from J, leaving 15 bases between them. Germline CDR1 SGDLS, CDR2 YYNGEE. The CDR3 contains 15 residues. The CDR3 sequence: CASSVGGSRGDEQYF. The DNA of the CDR3 is TGTGCCAGCAGCGTAGGAGGAAGTCGGGGTGACGAGCAGTACTTC.

The rearrangement joins TRBV19 to TRBJ1-5; D perhaps matches TRBD1 (6 bases). There are 15 residues in the CDR3. V was trimmed by 7 bases and J by 1 base, leaving 14 bases between them. Germline CDR1 is LNHDA and CDR2 is SQIVND (reference sequence). The CDR3 spells CASNSYTGSNQPQHF. The CDR3 nucleotides are TGTGCCAGTAACTCCTATACAGGGAGCAATCAGCCCCAGCATTTT.

V gene TRBV5-8 combines with J gene TRBJ2-1; the D is unclear. The CDR3 sequence is 11 residues long. CDR1 is SGHTS, CDR2 YDEGEE, per germline. The germline V and J ends were trimmed by 0 bases and 5 bases, with 0 bases remaining between them. The chain's CDR3 is CASSLDNEQFF. The CDR3 DNA reads TGTGCCAGCAGCTTGGACAATGAGCAGTTCTTC.

This chain connects TRBV7-9 to TRBJ2-7; unclear D gene. The CDR3 has 13 amino acids. CDR1 is SEHNR and CDR2 is FQNEAQ in the germline V gene (reference sequence). V was cut by 1 base and J by 3 bases, with 7 bases left in between. The CDR3 sequence: CASSLVADYEQYF. CDR3 coding DNA: TGTGCCAGCAGCTTAGTCGCGGACTACGAGCAGTACTTC.